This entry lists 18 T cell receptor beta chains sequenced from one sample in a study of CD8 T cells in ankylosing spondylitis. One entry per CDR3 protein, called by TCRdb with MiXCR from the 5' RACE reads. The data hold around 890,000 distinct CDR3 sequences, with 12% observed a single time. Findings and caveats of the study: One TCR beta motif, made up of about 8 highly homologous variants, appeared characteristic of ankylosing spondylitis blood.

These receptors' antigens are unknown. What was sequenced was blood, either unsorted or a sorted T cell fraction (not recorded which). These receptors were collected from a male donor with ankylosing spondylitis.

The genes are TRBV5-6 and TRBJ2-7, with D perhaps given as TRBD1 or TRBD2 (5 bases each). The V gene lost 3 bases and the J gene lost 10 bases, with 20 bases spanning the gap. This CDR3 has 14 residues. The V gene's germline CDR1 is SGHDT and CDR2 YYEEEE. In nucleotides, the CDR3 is TGTGCCAGCAGCTCGAGGGGCGCCCGAAGGGGTCAGTACTTC. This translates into CASSSRGARRGQYF.

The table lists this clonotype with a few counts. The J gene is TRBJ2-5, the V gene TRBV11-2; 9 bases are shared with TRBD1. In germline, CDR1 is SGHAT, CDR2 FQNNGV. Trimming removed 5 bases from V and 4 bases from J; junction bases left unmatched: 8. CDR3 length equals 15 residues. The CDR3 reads CASSHDRGWRETQYF. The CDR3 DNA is TGTGCCAGCAGCCACGACAGGGGGTGGCGAGAGACCCAGTACTTC.

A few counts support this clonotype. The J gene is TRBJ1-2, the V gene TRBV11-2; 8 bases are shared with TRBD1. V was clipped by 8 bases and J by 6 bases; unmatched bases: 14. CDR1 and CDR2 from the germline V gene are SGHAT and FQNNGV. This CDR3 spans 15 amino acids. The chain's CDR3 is CASAKDRTGMHGYTF. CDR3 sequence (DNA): TGTGCCAGCGCGAAAGACAGGACAGGGATGCATGGCTACACCTTC.

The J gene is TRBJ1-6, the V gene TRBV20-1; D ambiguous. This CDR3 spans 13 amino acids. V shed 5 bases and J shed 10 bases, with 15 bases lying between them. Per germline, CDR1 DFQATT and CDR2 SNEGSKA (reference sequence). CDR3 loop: CSAVRGPRSPLHF. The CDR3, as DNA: TGCAGTGCTGTTCGAGGCCCGAGATCACCCCTCCACTTT.

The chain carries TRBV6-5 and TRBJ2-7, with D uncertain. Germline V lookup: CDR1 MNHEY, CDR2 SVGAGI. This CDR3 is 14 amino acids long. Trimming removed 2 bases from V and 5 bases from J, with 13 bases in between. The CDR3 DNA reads TGTGCCAGCAGTTACGAGTACAGTTCCAACGAGCAGTACTTC. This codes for CASSYEYSSNEQYF.

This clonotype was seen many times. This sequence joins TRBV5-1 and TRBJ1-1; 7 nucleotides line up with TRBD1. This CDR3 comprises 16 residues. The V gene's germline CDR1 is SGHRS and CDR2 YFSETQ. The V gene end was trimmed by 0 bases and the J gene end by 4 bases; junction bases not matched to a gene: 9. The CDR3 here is CASSLVLRAGGTEAFF. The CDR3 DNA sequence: TGCGCCAGCAGCTTGGTACTTCGGGCAGGGGGCACTGAAGCTTTCTTT.

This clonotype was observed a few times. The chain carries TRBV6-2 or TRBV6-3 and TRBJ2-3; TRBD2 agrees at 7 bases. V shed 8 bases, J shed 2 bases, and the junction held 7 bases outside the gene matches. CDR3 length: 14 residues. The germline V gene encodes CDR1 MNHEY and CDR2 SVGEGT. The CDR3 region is CASAIGGFTDTQYF. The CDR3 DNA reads TGTGCCAGCGCGATCGGGGGGTTCACAGATACGCAGTATTTT.

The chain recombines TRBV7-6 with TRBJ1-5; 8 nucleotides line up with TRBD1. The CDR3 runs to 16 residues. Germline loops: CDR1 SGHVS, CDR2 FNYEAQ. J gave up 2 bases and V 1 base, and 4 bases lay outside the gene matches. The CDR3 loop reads CASSLGTGYGNQPQHF. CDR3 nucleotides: TGTGCCAGCAGCTTAGGGACAGGGTACGGCAATCAGCCCCAGCATTTT.

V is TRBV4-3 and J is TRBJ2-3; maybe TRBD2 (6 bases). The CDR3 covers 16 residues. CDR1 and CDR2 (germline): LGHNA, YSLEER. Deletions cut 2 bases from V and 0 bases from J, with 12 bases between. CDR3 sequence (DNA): TGCGCCAGCAGCCAAACCCGGGACTTAAGCACAGATACGCAGTATTTT. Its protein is CASSQTRDLSTDTQYF.

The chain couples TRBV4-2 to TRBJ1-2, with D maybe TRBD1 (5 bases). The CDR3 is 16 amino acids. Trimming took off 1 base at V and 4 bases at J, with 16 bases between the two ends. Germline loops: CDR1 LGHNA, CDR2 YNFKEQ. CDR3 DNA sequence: TGTGCCAGCAGCCAAGTGGGCGAAGGGGCCCTCTATGGCTACACCTTC. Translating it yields CASSQVGEGALYGYTF.

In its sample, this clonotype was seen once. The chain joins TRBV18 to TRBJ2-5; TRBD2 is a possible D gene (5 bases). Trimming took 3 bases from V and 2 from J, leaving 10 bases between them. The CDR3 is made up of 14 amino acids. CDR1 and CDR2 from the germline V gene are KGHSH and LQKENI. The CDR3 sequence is CASSPGAVQETQYF. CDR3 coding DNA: TGTGCCAGCTCACCGGGAGCGGTTCAAGAGACCCAGTACTTC.

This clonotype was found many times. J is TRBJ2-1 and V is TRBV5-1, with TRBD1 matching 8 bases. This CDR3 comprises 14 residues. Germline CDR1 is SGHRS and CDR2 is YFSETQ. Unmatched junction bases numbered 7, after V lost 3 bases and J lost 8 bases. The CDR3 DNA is TGCGCCAGCAGCTACCAGGGGGCCCGTGATGAGCAGTTCTTC. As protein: CASSYQGARDEQFF.

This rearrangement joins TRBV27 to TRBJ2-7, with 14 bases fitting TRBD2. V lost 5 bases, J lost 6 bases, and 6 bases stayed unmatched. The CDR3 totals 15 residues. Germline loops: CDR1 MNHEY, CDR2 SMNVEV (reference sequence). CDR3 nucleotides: TGTGCCAGCAGTCCGCGACTAGCGGGAGGGCGCGAGCAGTACTTC. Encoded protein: CASSPRLAGGREQYF.

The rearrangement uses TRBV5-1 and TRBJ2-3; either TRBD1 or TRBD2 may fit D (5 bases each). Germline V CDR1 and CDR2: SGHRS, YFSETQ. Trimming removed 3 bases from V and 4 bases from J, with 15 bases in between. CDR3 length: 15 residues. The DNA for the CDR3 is TGCGCCAGCAGCTCACCTTCGAGGGGTCCAGATACGCAGTATTTT. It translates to CASSSPSRGPDTQYF.

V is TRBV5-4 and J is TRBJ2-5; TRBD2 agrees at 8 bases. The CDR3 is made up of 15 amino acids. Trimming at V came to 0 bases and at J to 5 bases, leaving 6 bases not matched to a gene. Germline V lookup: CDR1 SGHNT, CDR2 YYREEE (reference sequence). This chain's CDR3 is CASSLDGGASETQYF. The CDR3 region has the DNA TGTGCCAGCAGCTTGGACGGGGGGGCGTCCGAGACCCAGTACTTC.

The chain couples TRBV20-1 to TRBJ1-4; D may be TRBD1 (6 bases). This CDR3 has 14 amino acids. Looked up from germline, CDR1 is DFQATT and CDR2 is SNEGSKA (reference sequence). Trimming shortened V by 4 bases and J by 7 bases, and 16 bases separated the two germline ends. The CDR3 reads CSATRGLGGEKLFF. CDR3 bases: TGCAGTGCTACCAGGGGCTTGGGGGGTGAAAAACTGTTTTTT.

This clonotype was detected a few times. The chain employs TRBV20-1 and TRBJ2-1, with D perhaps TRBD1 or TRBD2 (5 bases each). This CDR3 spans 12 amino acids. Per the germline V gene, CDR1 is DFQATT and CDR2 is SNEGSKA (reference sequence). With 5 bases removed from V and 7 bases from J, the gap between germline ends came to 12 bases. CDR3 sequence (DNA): TGCAGTGCTGTGGGGCCGGGGAATGAGCAGTTCTTC. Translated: CSAVGPGNEQFF.

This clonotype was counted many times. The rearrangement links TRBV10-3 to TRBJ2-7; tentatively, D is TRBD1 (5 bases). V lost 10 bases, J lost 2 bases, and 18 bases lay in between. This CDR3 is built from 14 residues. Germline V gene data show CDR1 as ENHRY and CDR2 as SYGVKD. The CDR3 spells CATQGPNQAYEQYF. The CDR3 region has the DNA TGTGCCACCCAGGGCCCTAACCAGGCCTACGAGCAGTACTTC.